These T cell receptor beta chains were read from a single sample in a study of blood T cells in healthy people across ages. TCRdb itself ran the 5' RACE reads through MiXCR, one entry per CDR3 protein. The sample lists more than 650,000 distinct CDR3 sequences; under 30% were seen once. This same sample was also taken into another study, of T cells of mothers and their children.

Material: blood. The receptors shown here come from a boy aged 10-17 years in good health. The CDR3 runs from the conserved cysteine through the conserved F or W. The order of the fields is CDR3 protein, CDR3 DNA, clone size, V gene, D gene, J gene. D genes are given only for firm matches. Size values are once, few and many counts, or a class for expanded clones, and some rows have none.

CASGEASTDTQYF	TGTGCCAGCGGGGAAGCGAGCACAGATACGCAGTATTTT	few	TRBV7-3	NA	TRBJ2-3
CSAEVGTFEAFF	TGCAGTGCGGAGGTAGGGACGTTTGAAGCTTTCTTT	NA	TRBV20-1	NA	TRBJ1-1
CASSSPLAETQYF	TGTGCCAGCAGTTCCCCCCTAGCAGAGACCCAGTACTTC	NA	TRBV6-5	NA	TRBJ2-5
CASSLQGPQRGSPLHF	TGTGCCAGCAGTTTACAGGGTCCCCAAAGGGGGTCACCCCTCCACTTT	few	TRBV27	NA	TRBJ1-6
CASRPGRTGELFF	TGTGCCAGCAGGCCGGGGCGGACCGGGGAGCTGTTTTTT	NA	TRBV6-5	NA	TRBJ2-2
CASSFGTRTDTQYF	TGTGCCAGCAGTTTTGGGACTAGGACAGATACGCAGTATTTT	NA	TRBV6-1	TRBD2	TRBJ2-3
CASSFDRGGVPYEQYF	TGTGCCAGCAGTTTCGATCGAGGGGGGGTTCCCTACGAGCAGTACTTC	NA	TRBV12-3/TRBV12-4	NA	TRBJ2-7
CSRQSKGPNEQFF	TGCAGCCGACAAAGTAAGGGCCCCAATGAGCAGTTCTTC	few	TRBV20-1	NA	TRBJ2-1
CASSGGRPTDTQYF	TGTGCCAGCAGTGGGGGCAGACCCACAGATACGCAGTATTTT	few	TRBV9	NA	TRBJ2-3
CASGLPQSGGAENIQYF	TGTGCTAGTGGTTTGCCGCAGTCCGGCGGGGCGGAAAACATTCAGTACTTC	few	TRBV12-5	NA	TRBJ2-4
CSVGENEQFF	TGCAGCGTTGGAGAGAATGAGCAGTTCTTC	NA	TRBV29-1	NA	TRBJ2-1
CASSIEGAEGEKLFF	TGTGCCAGTAGTATAGAAGGAGCCGAGGGAGAAAAACTGTTTTTT	NA	TRBV19	NA	TRBJ1-4
CASSLVSRGATETQYF	TGTGCCAGCAGCTTAGTTAGTCGCGGAGCCACAGAGACCCAGTACTTC	NA	TRBV7-9	NA	TRBJ2-5
CASSQRHGGNYGYTF	TGTGCCAGCAGCCAACGTCACGGAGGCAACTATGGCTACACCTTC	few	TRBV14	NA	TRBJ1-2
CASSDLDLLEAFF	TGTGCCAGCAGTGATCTGGATCTCCTAGAAGCTTTCTTT	NA	TRBV2	NA	TRBJ1-1
CASSLLPGSTYEQYF	TGTGCCAGTAGTCTTCTCCCGGGATCGACATACGAGCAGTACTTC	NA	TRBV19	NA	TRBJ2-7
CASSDGLAGVDEQYF	TGCGCCAGCAGCGACGGACTAGCGGGGGTCGACGAGCAGTACTTC	NA	TRBV5-1	TRBD2	TRBJ2-7
CASSLLRVDSGYTF	TGTGCCAGCAGTTTACTTCGGGTTGATAGCGGCTACACCTTC	NA	TRBV12-3/TRBV12-4	NA	TRBJ1-2
CASGAGGRTDTQYF	TGCGCCAGCGGAGCGGGGGGGCGAACAGATACGCAGTATTTT	NA	TRBV10-2	TRBD2	TRBJ2-3
CSARVSGGYNEQFF	TGCAGTGCTAGGGTTAGCGGGGGGTACAATGAGCAGTTCTTC	NA	TRBV20-1	TRBD2	TRBJ2-1
CASSESRVDQPQHF	TGTGCCAGCAGTGAAAGCAGGGTGGATCAGCCCCAGCATTTT	few	TRBV6-1	NA	TRBJ1-5
CASRPGTDAYEQYF	TGTGCCAGCAGGCCCGGGACGGACGCCTACGAGCAGTACTTC	NA	TRBV5-4	NA	TRBJ2-7
CASSFSGRYNEQFF	TGTGCCAGCAGTTTTAGCGGGCGGTACAATGAGCAGTTCTTC	NA	TRBV2	TRBD2	TRBJ2-1
CASRLTGGTQYF	TGTGCCAGCAGGTTAACAGGGGGGACGCAGTATTTT	NA	TRBV12-3/TRBV12-4	TRBD1	TRBJ2-3
CASRSSDSGANVLTF	TGTGCCAGCAGGTCCTCGGACTCTGGGGCCAACGTCCTGACTTTC	NA	TRBV7-9	NA	TRBJ2-6
CASSLAGTGKQPQHF	TGTGCCAGCAGCTTAGCCGGGACAGGGAAACAGCCCCAGCATTTT	NA	TRBV7-2	TRBD1	TRBJ1-5
CAWSVWLAGQETQYF	TGTGCCTGGAGTGTTTGGCTAGCCGGTCAAGAGACCCAGTACTTC	few	TRBV30	NA	TRBJ2-5
CAIRTLRVVAEAFF	TGTGCCATCAGGACTTTAAGGGTTGTCGCTGAAGCTTTCTTT	NA	TRBV10-3	NA	TRBJ1-1
CASSLPDRGSYEQYF	TGTGCCAGCAGCTTACCCGACAGGGGTTCGTACGAGCAGTACTTC	NA	TRBV7-6	TRBD1	TRBJ2-7
CASTCYGANQPQHF	TGTGCCAGCACCTGTTATGGGGCAAATCAGCCCCAGCATTTT	few	TRBV11-3	NA	TRBJ1-5
CASREFDSGHEQFF	TGCGCCAGCAGAGAGTTTGATAGCGGCCATGAGCAGTTCTTC	few	TRBV5-1	NA	TRBJ2-1
CASSQEGGRYEQYF	TGCGCCAGCAGCCAAGAAGGGGGGCGGTACGAGCAGTACTTC	once	TRBV4-3	NA	TRBJ2-7
CASSPTSAVYGYTF	TGTGCCAGCTCACCAACATCGGCAGTCTATGGCTACACCTTC	few	TRBV18	NA	TRBJ1-2
CASSQGGGTVPYEQYF	TGTGCCAGCAGCCAAGGAGGGGGGACAGTGCCCTACGAGCAGTACTTC	few	TRBV14	NA	TRBJ2-7
CASRNTGGSNQPQHF	TGTGCCAGCAGAAATACAGGGGGATCCAATCAGCCCCAGCATTTT	NA	TRBV27	TRBD1	TRBJ1-5
CASSLGPRFYNSPLHF	TGTGCCAGCAGTTTGGGCCCAAGGTTCTATAATTCACCCCTCCACTTT	NA	TRBV27	NA	TRBJ1-6
CSARPRGSYEQYF	TGCAGTGCTAGGCCTCGGGGGAGCTACGAGCAGTACTTC	NA	TRBV20-1	NA	TRBJ2-7
CASSLSGAGEAFF	TGTGCCAGCAGTCTGAGCGGGGCGGGTGAAGCTTTCTTT	NA	TRBV27	NA	TRBJ1-1
CASSLEGANQPQHF	TGCGCCAGCAGCTTAGAAGGGGCCAATCAGCCCCAGCATTTT	NA	TRBV5-1	NA	TRBJ1-5
CASSYGEGSCGYTF	TGTGCCAGCAGTTACGGGGAGGGTTCCTGTGGCTACACCTTC	NA	TRBV6-6	NA	TRBJ1-2
CASRGQGWQETQYF	TGTGCCAGCAGGGGACAGGGATGGCAAGAGACCCAGTACTTC	few	TRBV27	TRBD1	TRBJ2-5
CASSEGIGGAQGTQYF	TGTGCCAGCAGTGAAGGCATAGGAGGGGCCCAAGGGACCCAGTACTTC	few	TRBV6-1	NA	TRBJ2-5
CASSDGTSTRGETQYF	TGTGCCAGCAGTGATGGGACGTCCACCAGAGGGGAGACCCAGTACTTC	few	TRBV6-1	NA	TRBJ2-5